This is a list of T cell receptor beta chains from one sample in a study of identical twins. From the 5' RACE reads, TCRdb called clonotypes with MiXCR, one entry per CDR3 protein. The sample gives over 500,000 distinct CDR3 sequences, 20% to 25% of which show up once; around 1% is in the top ten. These data were likewise used in another study, on T cells expressing NK-cell markers.

Sequenced input: CD4+ T cells sorted from blood. These receptor sequences come from a woman under 30 in good health. Each CDR3 is given with its conserved first and last residue. D genes are given only for firm matches. A row's size may be missing; if present it is once, few, many or a size class.

clone size	V gene	J gene	D gene	CDR3 protein	CDR3 DNA
many	TRBV20-1	TRBJ1-4	-	CSAPPQGEKLFF	TGCAGTGCTCCGCCTCAGGGAGAAAAACTGTTTTTT
-	TRBV15	TRBJ2-2	-	CATSRGYTGELLF	TGTGCCACCAGCAGAGGGTACACCGGGGAGCTGTTATTT
few	TRBV28	TRBJ2-1	TRBD2	CASSLASGRGEQFF	TGTGCCAGCAGTTTAGCTAGCGGGAGAGGCGAGCAGTTCTTC
medium-sized	TRBV6-5	TRBJ1-1	-	CASSPPVGNTEAFF	TGTGCCAGCAGTCCCCCGGTGGGGAACACTGAAGCTTTCTTT
few	TRBV6-1	TRBJ2-7	-	CASSPSWELYEQYF	TGTGCCAGCAGTCCAAGTTGGGAATTGTACGAGCAGTACTTC
once	TRBV20-1	TRBJ2-1	TRBD2	CSARVGGGSNEQFF	TGCAGTGCTAGAGTGGGCGGGGGGAGCAATGAGCAGTTCTTC
many	TRBV12-3/TRBV12-4	TRBJ2-5	-	CASSGPDQETQYF	TGTGCCAGCAGCGGACCCGACCAAGAGACCCAGTACTTC
once	TRBV7-8	TRBJ2-7	-	CASSLAARVDSIYEQYF	TGTGCCAGCAGCTTAGCCGCGCGGGTAGACTCCATCTACGAGCAGTACTTC
-	TRBV7-6	TRBJ2-5	-	CASSLSGLFQEIQYF	TGTGCCAGCAGCCTCTCCGGGCTATTCCAAGAGATCCAGTACTTC
many	TRBV12-3/TRBV12-4	TRBJ2-5	-	CASRGGQETQYF	TGTGCCAGCAGGGGGGGCCAAGAGACCCAGTACTTC
-	TRBV20-1	TRBJ2-1	-	CSARDDNEQFF	TGCAGTGCTAGAGACGACAATGAGCAGTTCTTC
few	TRBV5-1	TRBJ2-2	-	CASSLAAARGGELFF	TGCGCCAGCAGCTTGGCCGCCGCAAGGGGCGGGGAGCTGTTTTTT
few	TRBV12-5	TRBJ2-1	-	CASGLVERARVGLNEQFF	TGTGCTAGTGGTTTGGTAGAAAGGGCTCGAGTGGGGCTGAATGAGCAGTTCTTC
-	TRBV12-3/TRBV12-4	TRBJ1-6	-	CASRDPDGQRNSPLHF	TGTGCCAGCAGAGACCCGGACGGGCAGAGAAATTCACCCCTCCACTTT
many	TRBV7-2	TRBJ2-3	TRBD2	CASSATSGGTDTQYF	TGTGCCAGCAGCGCGACTAGCGGGGGCACAGATACGCAGTATTTT
many	TRBV12-3/TRBV12-4	TRBJ2-5	TRBD2	CASSVAGTETQYF	TGTGCCAGCAGTGTAGCGGGTACAGAGACCCAGTACTTC
few	TRBV4-3	TRBJ2-3	-	CASTFGISTDTQYF	TGCGCCAGCACTTTCGGCATAAGCACAGATACGCAGTATTTT
-	TRBV5-1	TRBJ2-3	-	CASSSGVADTQYF	TGCGCCAGCAGCTCGGGCGTAGCAGATACGCAGTATTTT
few	TRBV20-1	TRBJ2-3	-	CSASRTIADTQYF	TGCAGTGCTAGCAGGACTATCGCCGATACGCAGTATTTT
-	TRBV4-1	TRBJ2-1	TRBD2	CASSRRLGTSGGASEQFF	TGCGCCAGCAGCCGAAGACTTGGGACTAGCGGGGGGGCCAGTGAGCAGTTCTTC
-	TRBV4-3	TRBJ2-7	-	CASSQGGGTSSYEQYF	TGCGCCAGCAGCCAAGGGGGAGGGACAAGCTCCTACGAGCAGTACTTC
-	TRBV6-5	TRBJ2-5	TRBD2	CASSYGVPTSGGPQETQYF	TGTGCCAGCAGTTACGGCGTACCCACTAGCGGGGGACCGCAAGAGACCCAGTACTTC
-	TRBV7-8	TRBJ2-1	-	CASKKRGSGNEQFF	TGTGCCAGCAAGAAACGTGGGAGTGGTAATGAGCAGTTCTTC
-	TRBV7-9	TRBJ2-1	-	CASSPPVAYNEQFF	TGTGCCAGCAGCCCCCCCGTGGCCTACAATGAGCAGTTCTTC
-	TRBV12-3/TRBV12-4	TRBJ2-7	-	CASSRPGPQEQYF	TGTGCCAGCAGTCGTCCGGGACCTCAAGAGCAGTACTTC